Given below is one T cell receptor (beta chain) in context. What it binds is unknown. This sample is drawn from a study of cytomegalovirus exposure and HLA in healthy donors. With 60 Vbeta and 13 Jbeta primers, the PCR was carried out. Clones were read by immunoSEQ multiplex PCR, and TCRdb kept only the in-frame ones, dropping some. Among around 170,000 clones, around 80% were seen once, and the ten largest hold 1.5% to 1.7%. The J segment lost 2 bases and the V segment lost 0 bases, leaving 1 base of the junction unmatched. The CDR3 extends over 14 amino acids. CDR1 SGHKS and CDR2 YYEKEE come from the germline V gene (reference sequence). Notes on the study in general: In presence/absence analyses, roughly uniform sequencing depth across donors was assumed. Listed as cytomegalovirus-associated were around 160 TCR beta chains. Among TCR beta chains of equal frequency, HLA-associated ones were more clonally expanded in a later analysis.

The chain employs TRBV5-5 and TRBJ2-7; 8 bases map to TRBD1. The sample comprised PBMCs. This clonotype was obtained from a woman in her late teens or twenties in good health and CMV-seronegative. The CDR3 loop reads CASSLVQGAYEQYF. For the CDR3, the DNA is TGTGCCAGCAGCTTGGTACAGGGGGCCTACGAGCAGTACTTC. Combining the CDR3 with reference TRBV5-5 and TRBJ2-7 gives the whole variable domain DAGVTQSPTHLIKTRGQQVTLRCSPISGHKSVSWYQQVLGQGPQFIFQYYEKEERGRGNFPDRFSARQFPNYSSELNVNALLLGDSALYLCASSLVQGAYEQYFGPGTRLTVT.